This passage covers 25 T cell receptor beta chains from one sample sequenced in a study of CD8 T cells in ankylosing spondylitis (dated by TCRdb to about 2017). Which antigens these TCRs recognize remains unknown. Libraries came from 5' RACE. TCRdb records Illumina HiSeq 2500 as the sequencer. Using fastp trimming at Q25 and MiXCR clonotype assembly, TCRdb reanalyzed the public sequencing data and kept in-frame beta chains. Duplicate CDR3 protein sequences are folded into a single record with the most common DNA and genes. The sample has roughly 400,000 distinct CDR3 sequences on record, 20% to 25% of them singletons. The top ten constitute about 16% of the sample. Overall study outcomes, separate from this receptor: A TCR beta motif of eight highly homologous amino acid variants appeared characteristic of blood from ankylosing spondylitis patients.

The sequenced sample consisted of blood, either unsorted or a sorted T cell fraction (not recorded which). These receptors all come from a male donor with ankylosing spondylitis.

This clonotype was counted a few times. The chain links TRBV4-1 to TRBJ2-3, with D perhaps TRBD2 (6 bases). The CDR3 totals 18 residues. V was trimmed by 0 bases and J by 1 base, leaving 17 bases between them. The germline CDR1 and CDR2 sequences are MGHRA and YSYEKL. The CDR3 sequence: CASSQDHLLARGTDTQYF. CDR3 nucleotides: TGCGCCAGCAGCCAAGATCACCTACTAGCCCGAGGCACAGATACGCAGTATTTT.

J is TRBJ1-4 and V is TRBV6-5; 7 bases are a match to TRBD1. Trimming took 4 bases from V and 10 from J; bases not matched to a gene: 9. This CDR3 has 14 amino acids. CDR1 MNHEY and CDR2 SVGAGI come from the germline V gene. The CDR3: CASSLTGTEGKLFF. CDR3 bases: TGTGCCAGCAGTTTGACAGGGACGGAGGGAAAACTGTTTTTT.

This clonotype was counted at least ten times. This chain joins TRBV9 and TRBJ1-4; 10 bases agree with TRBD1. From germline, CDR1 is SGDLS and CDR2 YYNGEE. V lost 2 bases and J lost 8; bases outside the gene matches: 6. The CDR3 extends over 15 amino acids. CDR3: CASSVRGQGDEKLFF. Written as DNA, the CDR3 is TGTGCCAGCAGCGTCCGTGGACAGGGGGACGAAAAACTGTTTTTT.

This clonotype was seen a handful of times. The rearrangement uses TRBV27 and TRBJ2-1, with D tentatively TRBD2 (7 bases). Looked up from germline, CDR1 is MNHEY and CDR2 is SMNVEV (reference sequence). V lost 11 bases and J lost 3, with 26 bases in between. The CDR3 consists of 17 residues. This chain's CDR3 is CARVQGWGASGYNEQFF. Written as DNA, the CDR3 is TGTGCCCGAGTCCAGGGGTGGGGAGCTAGCGGCTACAATGAGCAGTTCTTC.

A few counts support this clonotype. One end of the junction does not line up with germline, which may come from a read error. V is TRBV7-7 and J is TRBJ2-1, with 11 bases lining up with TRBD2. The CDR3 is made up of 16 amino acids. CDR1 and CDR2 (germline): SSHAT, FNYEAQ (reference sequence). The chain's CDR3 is CASSLRLAGSYNEQFF. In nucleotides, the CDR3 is TGTGCTAGCAGCTTACGACTAGCGGGGTCCTACAATGAGCAGTTCTTC.

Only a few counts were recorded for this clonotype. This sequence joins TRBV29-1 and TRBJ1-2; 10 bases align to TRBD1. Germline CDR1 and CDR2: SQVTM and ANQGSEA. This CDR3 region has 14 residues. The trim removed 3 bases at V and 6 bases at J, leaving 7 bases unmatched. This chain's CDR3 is CSVDLLTGGDGYTF. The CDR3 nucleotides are TGCAGCGTTGACCTCCTGACAGGGGGCGATGGCTACACCTTC.

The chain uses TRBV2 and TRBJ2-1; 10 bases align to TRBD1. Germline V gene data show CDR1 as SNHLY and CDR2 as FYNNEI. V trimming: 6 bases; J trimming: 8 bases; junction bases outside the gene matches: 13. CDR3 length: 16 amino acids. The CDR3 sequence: CASRARQGAFRYEQFF. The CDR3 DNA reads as TGTGCCAGCAGAGCTAGACAGGGGGCTTTTCGTTATGAGCAGTTCTTC.

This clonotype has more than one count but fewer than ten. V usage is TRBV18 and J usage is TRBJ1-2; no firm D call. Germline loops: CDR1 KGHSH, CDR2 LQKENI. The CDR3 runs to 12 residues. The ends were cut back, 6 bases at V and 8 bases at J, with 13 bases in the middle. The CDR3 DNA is TGTGCCAGCTCGGAAGGAGCAAGCGGCTACACCTTC. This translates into CASSEGASGYTF.

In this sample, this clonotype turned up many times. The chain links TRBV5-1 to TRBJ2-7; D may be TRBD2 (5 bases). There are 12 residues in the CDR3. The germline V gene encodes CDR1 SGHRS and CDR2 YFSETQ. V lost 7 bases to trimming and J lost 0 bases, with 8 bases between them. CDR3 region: CASAEDSYEQYF. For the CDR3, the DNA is TGCGCCAGCGCGGAGGACTCCTACGAGCAGTACTTC.

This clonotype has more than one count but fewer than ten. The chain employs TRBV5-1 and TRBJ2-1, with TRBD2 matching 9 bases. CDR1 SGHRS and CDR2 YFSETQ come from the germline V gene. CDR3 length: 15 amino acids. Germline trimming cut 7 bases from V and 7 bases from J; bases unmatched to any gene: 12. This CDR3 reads CASRSSGAGQNEQFF. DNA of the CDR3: TGCGCCAGCCGATCTAGCGGGGCAGGTCAGAATGAGCAGTTCTTC. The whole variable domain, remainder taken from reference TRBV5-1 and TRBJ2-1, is KAGVTQTPRYLIKTRGQQVTLSCSPISGHRSVSWYQQTPGQGLQFLFEYFSETQRNKGNFPGRFSGRQFSNSRSEMNVSTLELGDSALYLCASRSSGAGQNEQFFGPGTRLTVL.

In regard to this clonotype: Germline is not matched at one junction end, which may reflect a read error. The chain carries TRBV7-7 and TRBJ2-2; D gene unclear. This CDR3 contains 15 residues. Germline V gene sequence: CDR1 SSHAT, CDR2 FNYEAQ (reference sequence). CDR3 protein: CASSSGVTGTGELFF. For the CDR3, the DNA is TGTGCTAGCAGCTCCGGTGTTACCGGGACCGGGGAGCTGTTTTTT.

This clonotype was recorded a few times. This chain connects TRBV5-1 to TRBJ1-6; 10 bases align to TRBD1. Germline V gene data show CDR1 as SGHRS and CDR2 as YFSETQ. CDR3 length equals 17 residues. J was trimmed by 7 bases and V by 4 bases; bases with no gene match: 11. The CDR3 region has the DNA TGCGCCAGCAGCCCACGTCCCGGGACAGGGGAGAATTCACCCCTCCACTTT. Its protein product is CASSPRPGTGENSPLHF.

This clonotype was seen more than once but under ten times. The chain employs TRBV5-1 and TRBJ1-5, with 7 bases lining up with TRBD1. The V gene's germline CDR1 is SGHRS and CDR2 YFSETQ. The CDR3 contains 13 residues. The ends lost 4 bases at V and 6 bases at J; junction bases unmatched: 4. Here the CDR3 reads CASSVQGSQPQHF. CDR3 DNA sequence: TGCGCCAGCAGCGTACAGGGGAGTCAGCCCCAGCATTTT.

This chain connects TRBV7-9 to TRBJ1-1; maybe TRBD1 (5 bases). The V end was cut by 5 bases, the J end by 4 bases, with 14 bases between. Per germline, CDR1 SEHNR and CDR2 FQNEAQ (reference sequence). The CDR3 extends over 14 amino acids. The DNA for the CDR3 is TGTGCCAGCAGCGCCGTCGGGAGGGGCACTGAAGCTTTCTTT. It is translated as CASSAVGRGTEAFF.

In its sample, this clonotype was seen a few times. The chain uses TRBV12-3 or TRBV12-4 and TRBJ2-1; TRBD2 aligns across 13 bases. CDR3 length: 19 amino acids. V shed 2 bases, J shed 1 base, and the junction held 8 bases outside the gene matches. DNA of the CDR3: TGTGCCAGCAGTTTACGTGGACTAGCGGGAGTTCGGTCCTACAATGAGCAGTTCTTC. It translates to CASSLRGLAGVRSYNEQFF.

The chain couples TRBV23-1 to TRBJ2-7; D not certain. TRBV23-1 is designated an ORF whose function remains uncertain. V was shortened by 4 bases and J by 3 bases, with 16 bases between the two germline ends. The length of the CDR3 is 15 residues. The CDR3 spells CASSPTKPVGYEQYF. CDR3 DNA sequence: TGCGCCAGCAGTCCTACCAAACCGGTTGGCTACGAGCAGTACTTC.

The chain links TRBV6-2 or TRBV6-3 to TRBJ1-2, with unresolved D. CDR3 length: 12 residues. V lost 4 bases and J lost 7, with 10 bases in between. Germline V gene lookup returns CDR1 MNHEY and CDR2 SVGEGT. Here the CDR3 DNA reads TGTGCCAGCAGTTTTACCATTGGTGGCTACACCTTC. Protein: CASSFTIGGYTF.

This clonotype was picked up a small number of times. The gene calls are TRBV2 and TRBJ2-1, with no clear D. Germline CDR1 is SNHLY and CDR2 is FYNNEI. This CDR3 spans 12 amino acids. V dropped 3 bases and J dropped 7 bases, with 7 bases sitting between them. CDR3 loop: CASSDYGNEQFF. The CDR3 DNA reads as TGTGCCAGCAGTGATTACGGAAATGAGCAGTTCTTC.

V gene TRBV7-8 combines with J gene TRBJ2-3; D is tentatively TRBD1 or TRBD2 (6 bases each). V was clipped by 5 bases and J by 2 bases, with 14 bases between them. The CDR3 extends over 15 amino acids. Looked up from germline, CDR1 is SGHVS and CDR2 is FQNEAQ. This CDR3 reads CASSPPWGATDTQYF. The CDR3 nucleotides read TGTGCCAGCAGCCCCCCGTGGGGGGCCACAGATACGCAGTATTTT.

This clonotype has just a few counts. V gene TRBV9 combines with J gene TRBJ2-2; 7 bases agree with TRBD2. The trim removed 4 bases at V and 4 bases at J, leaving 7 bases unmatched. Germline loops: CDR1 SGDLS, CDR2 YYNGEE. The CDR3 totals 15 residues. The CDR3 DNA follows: TGTGCCAGCAGCCCCTCCCCGGGGGGCACCGGGGAGCTGTTTTTT. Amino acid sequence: CASSPSPGGTGELFF. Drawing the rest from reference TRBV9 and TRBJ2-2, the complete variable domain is DSGVTQTPKHLITATGQRVTLRCSPRSGDLSVYWYQQSLDQGLQFLIQYYNGEERAKGNILERFSAQQFPDLHSELNLSSLELGDSALYFCASSPSPGGTGELFFGEGSRLTVL.

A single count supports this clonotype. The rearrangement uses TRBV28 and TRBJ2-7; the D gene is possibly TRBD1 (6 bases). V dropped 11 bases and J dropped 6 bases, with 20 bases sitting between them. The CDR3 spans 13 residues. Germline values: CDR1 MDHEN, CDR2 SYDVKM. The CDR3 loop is CASRQGPSVEQYF. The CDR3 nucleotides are TGTGCCTCACGTCAGGGGCCCTCTGTCGAGCAGTACTTC. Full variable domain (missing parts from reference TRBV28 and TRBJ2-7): DVKVTQSSRYLVKRTGEKVFLECVQDMDHENMFWYRQDPGLGLRLIYFSYDVKMKEKGDIPEGYSVSREKKERFSLILESASTNQTSMYLCASRQGPSVEQYFGPGTRLTVT.

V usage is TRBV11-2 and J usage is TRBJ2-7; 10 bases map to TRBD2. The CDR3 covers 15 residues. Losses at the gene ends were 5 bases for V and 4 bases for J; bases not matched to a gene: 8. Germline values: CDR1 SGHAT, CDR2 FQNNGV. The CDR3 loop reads CASSDQREGTYEQYF. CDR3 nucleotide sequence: TGTGCCAGCAGCGATCAGCGGGAGGGCACATACGAGCAGTACTTC.

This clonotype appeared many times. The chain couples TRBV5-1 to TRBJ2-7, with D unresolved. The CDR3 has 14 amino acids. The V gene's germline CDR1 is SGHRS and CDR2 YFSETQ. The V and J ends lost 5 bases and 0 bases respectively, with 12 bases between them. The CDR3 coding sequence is TGCGCCAGCAGAGGCAGCCTGTCCTCCTACGAGCAGTACTTC. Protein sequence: CASRGSLSSYEQYF.

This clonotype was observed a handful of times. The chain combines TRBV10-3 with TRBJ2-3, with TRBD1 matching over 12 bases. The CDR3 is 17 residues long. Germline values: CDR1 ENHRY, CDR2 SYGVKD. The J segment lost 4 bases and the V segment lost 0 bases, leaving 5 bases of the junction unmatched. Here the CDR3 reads CAISESRDRGRADTQYF. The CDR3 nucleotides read TGTGCCATCAGTGAGTCTCGGGACAGGGGGCGCGCAGATACGCAGTATTTT.

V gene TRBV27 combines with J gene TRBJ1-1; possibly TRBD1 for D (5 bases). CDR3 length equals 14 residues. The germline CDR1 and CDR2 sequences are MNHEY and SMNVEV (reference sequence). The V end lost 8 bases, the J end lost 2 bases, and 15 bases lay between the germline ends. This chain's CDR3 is CASGNRRTNTEAFF. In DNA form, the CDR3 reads TGTGCCAGCGGTAACAGGAGGACTAACACTGAAGCTTTCTTT.